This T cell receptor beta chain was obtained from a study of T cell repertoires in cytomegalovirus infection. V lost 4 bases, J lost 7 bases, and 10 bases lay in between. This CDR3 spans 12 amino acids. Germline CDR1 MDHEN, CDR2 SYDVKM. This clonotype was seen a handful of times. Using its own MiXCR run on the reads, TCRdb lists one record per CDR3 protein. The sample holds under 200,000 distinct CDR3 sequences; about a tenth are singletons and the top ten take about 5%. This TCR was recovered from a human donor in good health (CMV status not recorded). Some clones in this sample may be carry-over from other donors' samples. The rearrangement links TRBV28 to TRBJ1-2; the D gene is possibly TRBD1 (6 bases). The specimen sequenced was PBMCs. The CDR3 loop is CASSWQGSGYTF. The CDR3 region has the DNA TGTGCCAGCAGTTGGCAGGGGAGTGGCTACACCTTC.